Listed here are 15 T cell receptor beta chains from one sample, sequenced in a study of T cell responses to AZD1222 COVID-19 vaccine. The repertoire was sequenced with immunoSEQ multiplex PCR; TCRdb's copy has only in-frame clones and lacks some. The data contain some 130,000 clones, 90% to 95% of them singletons. The sample here was peripheral blood, taken on day 0 of AZD1222 vaccination. The receptors were sampled from an adult in good health.

This sequence joins TRBV19 and TRBJ1-5, with TRBD1 identical over 7 bases. V gave up 3 bases and J gave up 1 base; unmatched junction bases: 3. The CDR3 is 15 residues long. CDR1 and CDR2 (germline): LNHDA, SQIVND (reference sequence). In nucleotides, the CDR3 is TGTGCCAGTAGTATCTCGACAGGGAGCAATCAGCCCCAGCATTTT. Protein sequence: CASSISTGSNQPQHF. Full variable domain (remainder filled in from reference TRBV19 and TRBJ1-5): DGGITQSPKYLFRKEGQNVTLSCEQNLNHDAMYWYRQDPGQGLRLIYYSQIVNDFQKGDIAEGYSVSREKKESFPLTVTSAQKNPTAFYLCASSISTGSNQPQHFGDGTRLSIL.

The chain combines TRBV19 with TRBJ2-1; 7 nucleotides match TRBD1. Germline CDR1 reads LNHDA; CDR2 reads SQIVND (reference sequence). The junction had 13 bases not matched to a gene; V was cut back by 10 bases and J by 7 bases. The CDR3 runs 14 residues. CDR3 residues: CATSGGFRMNEQFF. The DNA of the CDR3 is TGTGCCACATCAGGGGGTTTCAGGATGAATGAGCAGTTCTTC.

The rearrangement uses TRBV5-1 and TRBJ2-1, with 8 bases aligning to TRBD1. The germline V gene encodes CDR1 SGHRS and CDR2 YFSETQ. This CDR3 region has 14 residues. Trimming took 2 bases from V and 7 from J; bases not matched to a gene: 5. The CDR3 loop is CASSFTGGRNEQFF. CDR3 coding DNA: TGCGCCAGCAGCTTCACAGGGGGGAGGAATGAGCAGTTCTTC.

V is TRBV28 and J is TRBJ1-4; D uncertain. The CDR3 length is 13 residues. V was cut by 8 bases and J by 4 bases, with 11 bases left in between. The germline CDR1 and CDR2 sequences are MDHEN and SYDVKM. CDR3 in DNA: TGTGCCAGCGGGAGGGCAGATAATGAAAAACTGTTTTTT. Protein sequence: CASGRADNEKLFF.

The V gene is TRBV12-3 or TRBV12-4, the J gene TRBJ2-1; 7 nucleotides line up with TRBD2. This CDR3 spans 11 amino acids. After removal of 8 bases from V and 15 bases from J, the junction contained 10 bases not matched to a gene. Here the CDR3 reads CASGSGTQLFF. In DNA form, the CDR3 reads TGTGCCAGCGGGAGCGGGACCCAGCTGTTCTTC.

The J gene is TRBJ2-1, the V gene TRBV5-1; 12 nucleotides match TRBD2. V lost 1 base and J lost 0; bases outside the gene matches: 2. Germline V gene lookup returns CDR1 SGHRS and CDR2 YFSETQ. The CDR3 extends over 17 amino acids. CDR3 DNA: TGCGCCAGCAGCTTGCGACTAGCGGGAGTCTCCTACAATGAGCAGTTCTTC. It yields the protein CASSLRLAGVSYNEQFF.

CDR3 DNA: TGTGCCAGCAGGCCAGGCCTCACCCTAACTGAAGAGACCCAGTACTTC. This codes for CASRPGLTLTEETQYF. This chain joins TRBV5-6 and TRBJ2-5; D is unclear. The V gene lost 5 bases and the J gene lost 3 bases, with 20 bases spanning the gap. CDR1 and CDR2 (germline): SGHDT, YYEEEE. CDR3 length: 16 residues. The complete variable domain, with remaining parts taken from reference TRBV5-6 and TRBJ2-5, reads DAGVTQSPTHLIKTRGQQVTLRCSPKSGHDTVSWYQQALGQGPQFIFQYYEEEERQRGNFPDRFSGHQFPNYSSELNVNALLLGDSALYLCASRPGLTLTEETQYFGPGTRLLVL.

The rearrangement uses TRBV27 and TRBJ2-2; possible D gene TRBD1, 6 bases. This CDR3 spans 15 amino acids. Trimming removed 5 bases from V and 0 bases from J, with 10 bases in between. Germline CDR1 is MNHEY and CDR2 is SMNVEV (reference sequence). CDR3 amino acids: CASSPRGSNTGELFF. CDR3 nucleotide sequence: TGTGCCAGCAGTCCCAGGGGCTCGAACACCGGGGAGCTGTTTTTT.

The genes are TRBV11-1 and TRBJ2-3; D is ambiguous. The CDR3 length is 13 residues. Per germline, CDR1 SGHAT and CDR2 FQDESV (reference sequence). Trimming took 8 bases from V and 8 from J, leaving 17 bases between them. CDR3 region: CASGLERASTQYF. Here the CDR3 DNA reads TGTGCCAGCGGCCTCGAAAGGGCTAGTACGCAGTATTTT.

This clone was seen once. V usage is TRBV7-6 and J usage is TRBJ1-3; D call uncertain. Trimming shortened V by 5 bases and J by 4 bases, and 9 bases separated the two germline ends. CDR3 length equals 13 residues. Germline CDR1 is SGHVS and CDR2 is FNYEAQ. The CDR3 bases are TGTGCCAGCAGCCCGACAAGGGGAAACACCATATATTTT. This encodes CASSPTRGNTIYF.

This clone came up once. CDR3 loop: CASSEGLAVDTQYF. CDR3 DNA sequence: TGTGCCAGCAGTGAGGGACTAGCGGTAGATACGCAGTATTTT. The chain links TRBV6-1 to TRBJ2-3, with TRBD2 matching 11 bases. The germline gives CDR1 MNHNS, CDR2 SASEGT. Trimming took 3 bases from V and 5 from J; bases not matched to a gene: 1. The CDR3 is made up of 14 amino acids.

V gene TRBV19 combines with J gene TRBJ1-1; the match to TRBD1 covers 7 bases. The CDR3 extends over 12 amino acids. Germline V CDR1 and CDR2: LNHDA, SQIVND (reference sequence). The trim removed 6 bases at V and 4 bases at J, leaving 2 bases unmatched. The DNA of the CDR3 is TGTGCCAGTAGGGGGGACAGCACTGAAGCTTTCTTT. The encoded protein is CASRGDSTEAFF. Based on the CDR3 plus reference TRBV19 and TRBJ1-1, the full variable domain is DGGITQSPKYLFRKEGQNVTLSCEQNLNHDAMYWYRQDPGQGLRLIYYSQIVNDFQKGDIAEGYSVSREKKESFPLTVTSAQKNPTAFYLCASRGDSTEAFFGQGTRLTVV.

This chain links TRBV11-1 with TRBJ2-7; 7 bases map to TRBD1. The CDR3 runs to 14 residues. V shed 2 bases and J 4 bases; nucleotides not matched to a gene: 5. The germline V gene has CDR1 SGHAT and CDR2 FQDESV (reference sequence). The CDR3 protein is CASSLRGGHYEQYF. For the CDR3, the DNA is TGTGCCAGCAGCTTAAGAGGGGGCCATTACGAGCAGTACTTC.

The chain joins TRBV5-4 to TRBJ2-5, with TRBD2 matching 10 bases. The CDR3 is 17 amino acids. After removal of 4 bases from V and 4 bases from J, the junction contained 13 bases not matched to a gene. Germline V CDR1 and CDR2: SGHNT, YYREEE (reference sequence). The CDR3 coding sequence is TGTGCCAGCAGCCAAGCCCCAAGGACTAGCGGCTCAGAGACCCAGTACTTC. Protein sequence: CASSQAPRTSGSETQYF.

The V gene is TRBV2, the J gene TRBJ1-4; possible D gene TRBD1, 5 bases. Germline V gene data show CDR1 as SNHLY and CDR2 as FYNNEI. The CDR3 length is 14 residues. Trimming cost V 11 bases and J 0 bases, with 13 bases left between them. CDR3 sequence (DNA): TGTGCCGGACATCGGGCAGCAACTAATGAAAAACTGTTTTTT. Translated, it gives CAGHRAATNEKLFF.